This TCR beta chain came from a study of T-cell reconstitution after alpha-beta-depleted transplantation in children. CDR3 size: 14 residues. The junction had 6 bases not matched to a gene; V was cut back by 0 bases and J by 8 bases. Germline V gene lookup returns CDR1 SGHAT and CDR2 FQDESV (reference sequence). Using unique molecular identifiers, the investigators prepared the TCRbeta library. TCRdb called the PCR reads again in MiXCR, with one record for every CDR3 protein. The sample comprises 300,000 or so distinct CDR3 sequences, 20% to 30% of which are singletons, and 9.5% to 12% rests with the top ten.

This receptor was identified in a male patient aged 10-17 years who had a stem cell transplant for acute lymphoblastic leukemia, so the T cells may come from the graft donor. The sequences come from PBMCs, mostly from graft donor cells, collected 180 days after TCRalphabeta/CD19-depleted stem cell transplant. This sequence joins TRBV11-1 and TRBJ1-2; 7 bases agree with TRBD1. The CDR3: CASSLARQGNGYTF. The DNA of the CDR3 is TGTGCCAGCAGCTTAGCCCGACAGGGAAACGGCTACACCTTC.